Each of the 32 T cell receptor beta chains below was sequenced from the same sample in a study of Tregs in tolerant kidney transplant recipients. Mixed chimerism was transient after nonmyeloablative marrow transplants from related graft donors. Assay used: immunoSEQ multiplex PCR; TCRdb lists only in-frame clones, some missing. The table has roughly 64,000 clones, more than 75% seen once; the top ten hold more than 3%. Source: CD4+ T cells from blood (PBMCs), taken 6 months after the transplant. These TCRs come from a human patient who received a combined kidney and bone marrow transplant. Some T cells may be transferred from the graft donor.

This rearrangement joins TRBV28 to TRBJ2-5, with TRBD2 matching 8 bases. The end of the DNA is better explained by TRBJ2-7, so the J call may be wrong. CDR3 size: 14 residues. Germline loops: CDR1 MDHEN, CDR2 SYDVKM. In nucleotides, the CDR3 is TGTGCCAGCAGTCCCGCGGGGGGCTCCTACGAGCAGTACTTC. Encoded protein: CASSPAGGSYEQYF.

The chain is built from TRBV21-1 and TRBJ1-1; the table names TRBD1, a call not compared with the DNA. TRBV21-1 is a recognized pseudogene. This CDR3 has 17 amino acids. The CDR3 is CASSKGGPTGLNTEAFF. The CDR3 coding sequence is TGTGCCAGCAGCAAAGGGGGGCCGACAGGTTTGAACACTGAAGCTTTCTTT.

In its sample, this clone ranks as medium-sized (0.01 to 0.1%). The gene calls are TRBV7-3 and TRBJ1-1, with D unresolved. With 3 bases removed from V and 2 bases from J, the gap between germline ends came to 7 bases. Germline CDR1 and CDR2: SGHTA and FQGTGA. This CDR3 has 13 residues. CDR3 protein: CASSLLANTEAFF. The CDR3 bases are TGTGCCAGCAGCTTGTTGGCCAACACTGAAGCTTTCTTT.

This chain links TRBV27 with TRBJ2-1, with a tentative D call TRBD2 (6 bases). The CDR3 contains 18 residues. Germline CDR1 and CDR2: MNHEY and SMNVEV (reference sequence). Trimming took 4 bases from V and 4 from J, leaving 23 bases between them. CDR3 in DNA: TGTGCCAGCAGTTCACTCCATGAGTGGCGGGGTATATACAATGAGCAGTTCTTC. The encoded protein is CASSSLHEWRGIYNEQFF.

In DNA, the CDR3 is TGCGCCAGCAGCTTAATAGAAATTCGGACCGGGGAGCTGTTTTTT. Translating it yields CASSLIEIRTGELFF. The chain joins TRBV5-1 to TRBJ2-2, with D uncertain. CDR1 SGHRS and CDR2 YFSETQ come from the germline V gene. This CDR3 spans 15 amino acids. V gave up 2 bases and J gave up 5 bases, with 13 bases separating them.

This clone has only one observation. The rearrangement joins TRBV10-3 to TRBJ2-7, with 9 bases matching TRBD2. CDR1 is ENHRY and CDR2 is SYGVKD in the germline V gene. This CDR3 is 16 amino acids long. Losses at the gene ends were 4 bases for V and 1 base for J; bases not matched to a gene: 8. The chain's CDR3 is CAISGGLASFSYEQYF. Written as DNA, the CDR3 is TGTGCCATCAGTGGAGGACTAGCGAGCTTTTCCTACGAGCAGTACTTC.

The chain employs TRBV15 and TRBJ2-2; 10 bases agree with TRBD2. Germline CDR1 reads LNHNV; CDR2 reads YYDKDF (reference sequence). The CDR3 has 17 amino acids. Trimming took 0 bases from V and 6 from J; bases not matched to a gene: 7. The CDR3 DNA follows: TGTGCCACCAGCAGAGATCGGCTAGCGGGAGTATCCGGGGAGCTGTTTTTT. It encodes CATSRDRLAGVSGELFF. The full variable domain, rest sourced from reference TRBV15 and TRBJ2-2, is DAMVIQNPRYQVTQFGKPVTLSCSQTLNHNVMYWYQQKSSQAPKLLFHYYDKDFNNEADTPDNFQSRRPNTSFCFLDIRSPGLGDTAMYLCATSRDRLAGVSGELFFGEGSRLTVL.

The V gene is TRBV5-6, the J gene TRBJ2-1; tentative D call: TRBD2 (6 bases). Looked up from germline, CDR1 is SGHDT and CDR2 is YYEEEE. There are 14 residues in the CDR3. V lost 4 bases, J lost 4 bases, and 12 bases lay in between. The CDR3 nucleotides are TGTGCCAGCAGCCCGGGGGAGTTTTACAATGAGCAGTTCTTC. It translates to CASSPGEFYNEQFF.

The V call is TRBV16, the J call TRBJ1-1, with 8 positions matching TRBD1. V lost 0 bases and J lost 3; bases outside the gene matches: 6. This CDR3 contains 16 residues. Germline CDR1 is KGHSY and CDR2 is FQNENV. The CDR3 nucleotides read TGTGCCAGCAGCCAATCAGGACAGGGAATGGACACTGAAGCTTTCTTT. Translating gives CASSQSGQGMDTEAFF. The whole variable domain, remainder taken from reference TRBV16 and TRBJ1-1, is GEEVAQTPKHLVRGEGQKAKLYCAPIKGHSYVFWYQQVLKNEFKFLISFQNENVFDETGMPKERFSAKCLPNSPCSLEIQATKLEDSAVYFCASSQSGQGMDTEAFFGQGTRLTVV.

About this clone itself: The germline gene is not matched at one end of the junction; a read error may be the cause. V is TRBV9 and J is TRBJ2-3; D possibly corresponds to TRBD1 (5 bases). CDR3 length: 13 amino acids. From germline, CDR1 is SGDLS and CDR2 YYNGEE. Here the CDR3 reads CASSQVSTDTQYF. In DNA form, the CDR3 reads TGTGCCAGCAGTCAAGTTTCGACAGACACGCAGTATTTT.

A few counts support this clone. This chain uses TRBV5-5 with TRBJ1-4; 9 nucleotides match TRBD1. This CDR3 contains 14 residues. V was pared by 5 bases and J by 8 bases, with 7 bases of the junction left unmatched. Germline V gene sequence: CDR1 SGHKS, CDR2 YYEKEE (reference sequence). This CDR3 reads CASRPGQGHEKLFF. Written as DNA, the CDR3 is TGTGCCAGCAGACCAGGACAGGGGCACGAAAAACTGTTTTTT.

This clone was seen more than once but under ten times. The J gene is TRBJ2-7, the V gene TRBV4-3; weak D call: TRBD1 (6 bases). CDR3 length: 15 residues. The germline V gene has CDR1 LGHNA and CDR2 YSLEER. V was pared by 4 bases and J by 2 bases, with 15 bases between. CDR3: CASSPFDDRTYEQYF. The CDR3 DNA reads as TGCGCCAGCAGCCCATTTGATGACAGGACCTACGAGCAGTACTTC.

This sequence joins TRBV28 and TRBJ2-5, with TRBD1 matching over 8 bases. The CDR3 runs to 14 residues. Germline CDR1 reads MDHEN; CDR2 reads SYDVKM. With 5 bases clipped from V and 3 bases from J, the junction kept 5 bases outside the gene matches. The CDR3 protein is CASSPGQGEETQYF. CDR3 in DNA: TGTGCCAGCAGTCCTGGACAGGGAGAAGAGACCCAGTACTTC. Drawing the rest from reference TRBV28 and TRBJ2-5, the complete variable domain is DVKVTQSSRYLVKRTGEKVFLECVQDMDHENMFWYRQDPGLGLRLIYFSYDVKMKEKGDIPEGYSVSREKKERFSLILESASTNQTSMYLCASSPGQGEETQYFGPGTRLLVL.

The chain couples TRBV19 to TRBJ2-3; TRBD1 might be the D (6 bases). Trimming took off 6 bases at V and 4 bases at J, with 11 bases between the two ends. The CDR3 loop spans 13 amino acids. CDR1 is LNHDA, CDR2 SQIVND, per germline (reference sequence). The CDR3 nucleotides read TGTGCCAGTAGGGATACAGGGCCAGATACGCAGTATTTT. Translation: CASRDTGPDTQYF. Looking up the rest from reference TRBV19 and TRBJ2-3 gives the full variable domain: DGGITQSPKYLFRKEGQNVTLSCEQNLNHDAMYWYRQDPGQGLRLIYYSQIVNDFQKGDIAEGYSVSREKKESFPLTVTSAQKNPTAFYLCASRDTGPDTQYFGPGTRLTVL.

V and J are TRBV25-1 and TRBJ2-1; the match to TRBD2 covers 7 bases. The CDR3 covers 15 residues. V shed 5 bases, J shed 3 bases, and the junction held 7 bases outside the gene matches. Germline CDR1 is MGHDK and CDR2 is SYGVNS. DNA for the CDR3: TGTGCCAGCAGTAACAGCGGGAAAGGCTACAATGAGCAGTTCTTC. It translates to CASSNSGKGYNEQFF. The full variable domain, completed using reference TRBV25-1 and TRBJ2-1, is EADIYQTPRYLVIGTGKKITLECSQTMGHDKMYWYQQDPGMELHLIHYSYGVNSTEKGDLSSESTVSRIRTEHFPLTLESARPSHTSQYLCASSNSGKGYNEQFFGPGTRLTVL.

The rearrangement uses TRBV28 and TRBJ1-2; D gene unclear. Trimming left V 3 bases short and J 2 bases short, with 10 bases between. In germline, CDR1 is MDHEN, CDR2 SYDVKM. The CDR3 sequence is 14 residues long. DNA of the CDR3: TGTGCCAGCAGTTTGGCACAGACGAACTATGGCTACACCTTC. It yields the protein CASSLAQTNYGYTF.

This chain joins TRBV7-9 and TRBJ1-4; the match to TRBD1 covers 7 bases. Germline V CDR1 and CDR2: SEHNR, FQNEAQ (reference sequence). This CDR3 is 14 amino acids long. Trimming removed 4 bases from V and 5 bases from J; junction bases left unmatched: 4. For the CDR3, the DNA is TGTGCCAGCAGCTACAGGGGAGAGAATGAAAAACTGTTTTTT. Protein product: CASSYRGENEKLFF.

The V gene is TRBV9, the J gene TRBJ2-5, with 7 bases aligning to TRBD2. The CDR3 loop spans 17 amino acids. Germline V gene data show CDR1 as SGDLS and CDR2 as YYNGEE. Germline trimming cut 4 bases from V and 1 base from J; bases unmatched to any gene: 13. The CDR3: CASSPRGSGPPQETQYF. As DNA, the CDR3 is TGTGCCAGCAGCCCCCGTGGTAGCGGGCCCCCCCAAGAGACCCAGTACTTC.

This clone showed up just a few times. The V gene is TRBV6-5, the J gene TRBJ1-3; D perhaps matches TRBD1 (6 bases). Germline-derived CDR1 and CDR2 are MNHEY and SVGAGI. CDR3 length: 11 amino acids. V lost 2 bases to trimming and J lost 10 bases, with 6 bases between them. DNA of the CDR3: TGTGCCAGCAGTTACCAGGGGACCATATATTTT. The encoded protein is CASSYQGTIYF.

The genes are TRBV7-2 and TRBJ1-3, with a possible D match to TRBD1 (5 bases). This CDR3 is 14 amino acids long. In germline, CDR1 is SGHTA, CDR2 FQGNSA. V was clipped by 5 bases and J by 5 bases, with 13 bases between them. DNA of the CDR3: TGTGCCAGCAGCGAGGACATGTTGAGAAACACCATATATTTT. This sequence encodes CASSEDMLRNTIYF. Together with reference TRBV7-2 and TRBJ1-3, the CDR3 gives the full variable domain: GAGVSQSPSNKVTEKGKDVELRCDPISGHTALYWYRQSLGQGLEFLIYFQGNSAPDKSGLPSDRFSAERTGGSVSTLTIQRTQQEDSAVYLCASSEDMLRNTIYFGEGSWLTVV.

This chain joins TRBV7-3 and TRBJ1-1, with a tentative D call TRBD1 (6 bases). Trimming removed 5 bases at V and 4 bases at J, with 17 bases between. The length of the CDR3 is 15 residues. Germline CDR1 reads SGHTA; CDR2 reads FQGTGA. The CDR3 reads CASSARGGGTTEAFF. In DNA form, the CDR3 reads TGTGCCAGCAGCGCCCGAGGGGGGGGTACCACTGAAGCTTTCTTT. Together with reference TRBV7-3 and TRBJ1-1, the CDR3 gives the full variable domain: GAGVSQTPSNKVTEKGKYVELRCDPISGHTALYWYRQSLGQGPEFLIYFQGTGAADDSGLPNDRFFAVRPEGSVSTLKIQRTERGDSAVYLCASSARGGGTTEAFFGQGTRLTVV.

The J gene is TRBJ2-7, the V gene TRBV6-6; D may be TRBD1 (6 bases). The germline gives CDR1 MNHNY, CDR2 SVGAGI (reference sequence). This CDR3 comprises 12 residues. Between the trimmed V and J ends, which lost 6 bases and 6 bases, there was a span of 12 bases. CDR3 sequence: CASRGQIAEQYF. CDR3 in DNA: TGTGCCAGCAGGGGACAAATCGCCGAGCAGTACTTC.

V is TRBV12-5 and J is TRBJ2-2; 8 positions agree with TRBD1. Germline V gene sequence: CDR1 LGHNT, CDR2 FRNRAP. The J segment lost 4 bases and the V segment lost 2 bases, leaving 12 bases of the junction unmatched. This CDR3 contains 18 residues. The CDR3 is CASGLTMTGASSTGELFF. The CDR3 DNA sequence: TGTGCTAGTGGTTTGACGATGACAGGGGCTTCGAGCACCGGGGAGCTGTTTTTT.

CDR3 in amino acids: CASTTGLSGVRNEQFF. As DNA, the CDR3 is TGTGCCAGCACAACGGGGCTTAGCGGGGTTCGGAATGAGCAGTTCTTC. V usage is TRBV11-3 and J usage is TRBJ2-1; 8 nucleotides match TRBD2. Germline V gene sequence: CDR1 SGHNT, CDR2 YENEEA. V shed 7 bases, J shed 7 bases, and the junction held 15 bases outside the gene matches. This CDR3 is built from 16 residues.

The chain links TRBV6-5 to TRBJ2-7; D is uncertain. The CDR3 runs 12 residues. Looked up from germline, CDR1 is MNHEY and CDR2 is SVGAGI. Trimming left V 1 base short and J 3 bases short, with 4 bases between. The CDR3 spells CASSYFSYEQYF. The CDR3 DNA reads TGTGCCAGCAGTTACTTCAGCTACGAGCAGTACTTC.

V usage is TRBV5-4 and J usage is TRBJ1-2, with D unclear. Looked up from germline, CDR1 is SGHNT and CDR2 is YYREEE (reference sequence). The CDR3 has 14 amino acids. V lost 3 bases to trimming and J lost 3 bases, with 12 bases between them. The chain's CDR3 is CASSSNGIDYGYTF. CDR3 sequence (DNA): TGTGCCAGCAGCTCAAACGGGATCGACTATGGCTACACCTTC.

This sequence joins TRBV5-3 and TRBJ1-2, with a possible D match to TRBD1 (6 bases). TRBV5-3 is placed among ORFs of uncertain function. Trimming shortened V by 0 bases and J by 6 bases, and 15 bases separated the two germline ends. The length of the CDR3 is 15 residues. CDR3 loop: CARSLGQEELDGYTF. CDR3 DNA sequence: TGTGCCAGAAGCTTGGGACAGGAAGAACTAGATGGCTACACCTTC.

The V call is TRBV30, the J call TRBJ2-7; D remains ambiguous. V lost 2 bases, J lost 4 bases, and 12 bases lay in between. The CDR3 length is 13 residues. Germline loops: CDR1 GTSNPN, CDR2 SVGIG (reference sequence). CDR3 bases: TGTGCCTGGAGTCGCCAGGTTCTATACGAGCAGTACTTC. It codes for CAWSRQVLYEQYF.

The chain joins TRBV5-1 to TRBJ2-5, with D unclear. CDR3 length: 14 residues. V was clipped by 5 bases and J by 2 bases, with 13 bases between them. In germline, CDR1 is SGHRS, CDR2 YFSETQ. CDR3 nucleotide sequence: TGCGCCAGCAGTCCGCAGTTCTTACAAGAGACCCAGTACTTC. Its translation is CASSPQFLQETQYF.

This chain connects TRBV4-2 to TRBJ2-3, with 8 bases identical to TRBD1. The CDR3 runs to 16 residues. J was trimmed by 0 bases and V by 1 base; bases with no gene match: 3. Per germline, CDR1 LGHNA and CDR2 YNFKEQ. The CDR3 spells CASSQGQGISTDTQYF. The DNA for the CDR3 is TGTGCCAGCAGCCAAGGACAGGGGATTAGCACAGATACGCAGTATTTT.

The V call is TRBV6-5, the J call TRBJ2-1, with 7 bases lining up with TRBD2. This CDR3 is built from 14 residues. Germline CDR1 MNHEY, CDR2 SVGAGI. Germline trimming cut 5 bases from V and 3 bases from J; bases unmatched to any gene: 4. CDR3 bases: TGTGCCAGCAGTAGCGGGAATAGCTACAATGAGCAGTTCTTC. Protein: CASSSGNSYNEQFF.

The gene calls are TRBV5-6 and TRBJ2-7; 7 bases match TRBD1. Looked up from germline, CDR1 is SGHDT and CDR2 is YYEEEE. This CDR3 has 15 residues. V was clipped by 3 bases and J by 6 bases; unmatched bases: 12. The CDR3 here is CASSSSDRDVPEQYF. The CDR3 DNA sequence: TGTGCCAGCAGCTCCTCCGACAGGGATGTCCCCGAGCAGTACTTC.